The 8 T cell receptor beta chains below were found in one sample sequenced in a study of Graves' ophthalmopathy and Graves' hyperthyroidism. TCR beta CDR3 amplification used RNA transcripts. Second-round multiplex PCR followed a first-round RT-PCR using HTBI primers. TCRdb re-called the multiplex PCR reads with MiXCR, one entry per CDR3 protein. In the table there are about half a million distinct CDR3 sequences, 13% to 15% of which are singletons. The sequenced sample was blood. These receptors all stem from a woman in her twenties or thirties with Graves' ophthalmopathy.

This clonotype was picked up many times. The V gene is TRBV18, the J gene TRBJ2-5, with D unresolved. The germline V and J ends were trimmed by 2 bases and 0 bases, with 7 bases remaining between them. The CDR3 covers 14 residues. Looked up from germline, CDR1 is KGHSH and CDR2 is LQKENI. In DNA form, the CDR3 reads TGTGCCAGCTCACCAGGCGGAAACCAAGAGACCCAGTACTTC. Translating gives CASSPGGNQETQYF.

This clonotype appeared many times. The V and J genes are TRBV12-3 or TRBV12-4 and TRBJ2-7; the D gene is possibly TRBD1 (6 bases). V was pared by 4 bases and J by 2 bases, with 18 bases between. The length of the CDR3 is 16 residues. The CDR3 DNA reads as TGTGCCAGCAGTTACCCCCAGGGACATGGGACCTACGAGCAGTACTTC. Translation gives CASSYPQGHGTYEQYF.

This clonotype was detected ten times or more. The genes are TRBV20-1 and TRBJ2-7; perhaps TRBD1 as D (6 bases). From germline, CDR1 is DFQATT and CDR2 SNEGSKA (reference sequence). CDR3 length: 10 amino acids. The CDR3 bases are TGCAGCGTCTACAGGGAAGAGCAGTACTTC. Translating gives CSVYREEQYF.

This clonotype was seen repeatedly, ten times or more. This chain uses TRBV9 with TRBJ2-7, with D perhaps matching TRBD1 (6 bases). CDR3 length equals 14 residues. CDR1 and CDR2 (germline): SGDLS, YYNGEE. V dropped 0 bases and J dropped 1 base, with 8 bases sitting between them. For the CDR3, the DNA is TGTGCCAGCAGCGTAGGCGGACAGTCCTACGAGCAGTACTTC. Its protein is CASSVGGQSYEQYF.

Concerning this clonotype: Since a much larger clone is just one base distant, this may be a read error. The chain uses TRBV7-9 and TRBJ2-7; 7 nucleotides match TRBD1. Germline CDR1 and CDR2: SEHNR and FQNEAQ (reference sequence). J gave up 3 bases and V 5 bases, and 7 bases lay outside the gene matches. There are 14 residues in the CDR3. CDR3 in DNA: TGTGCCAGCAGCCATCCGGGACAGAACTACGAGCAGTACTTC. This gives the protein CASSHPGQNYEQYF.

This clonotype was detected ten times or more. The chain employs TRBV6-5 and TRBJ2-5; 7 bases fit TRBD1. V dropped 5 bases and J dropped 0; count of bases not matched to a gene: 3. This CDR3 comprises 14 residues. Germline loops: CDR1 MNHEY, CDR2 SVGAGI. CDR3 in DNA: TGTGCCAGCAGTCCGACAGGGTACCAAGAGACCCAGTACTTC. Translated: CASSPTGYQETQYF.

This clonotype was detected ten times or more. V is TRBV6-1 and J is TRBJ1-5; D gene unclear. This CDR3 spans 13 amino acids. Trimming pared 2 bases from V and 6 bases from J, leaving 8 bases between. Germline V CDR1 and CDR2: MNHNS, SASEGT. The CDR3 nucleotides read TGTGCCAGCAGTGAAACGGCGGGTCAGCCCCAGCATTTT. Amino acid sequence: CASSETAGQPQHF.

This clonotype was recorded many times. This chain joins TRBV19 and TRBJ1-5; possible D gene TRBD1, 5 bases. This CDR3 is 15 amino acids long. CDR1 and CDR2 from the germline V gene are LNHDA and SQIVND (reference sequence). The V and J ends lost 4 bases and 0 bases respectively, with 10 bases between them. CDR3 DNA: TGTGCCAGTAGTACCCGACAGAATAGCAATCAGCCCCAGCATTTT. This gives the protein CASSTRQNSNQPQHF.